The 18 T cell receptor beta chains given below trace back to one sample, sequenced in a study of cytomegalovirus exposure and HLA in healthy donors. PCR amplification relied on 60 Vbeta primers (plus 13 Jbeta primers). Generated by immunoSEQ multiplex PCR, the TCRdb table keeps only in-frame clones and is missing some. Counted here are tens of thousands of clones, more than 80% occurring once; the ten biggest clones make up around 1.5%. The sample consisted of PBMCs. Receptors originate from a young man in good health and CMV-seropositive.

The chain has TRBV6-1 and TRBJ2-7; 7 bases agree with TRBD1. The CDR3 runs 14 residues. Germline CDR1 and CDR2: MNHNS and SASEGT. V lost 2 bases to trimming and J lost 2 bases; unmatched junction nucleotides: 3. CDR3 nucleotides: TGTGCCAGCAGTGAAAGGGGGCCTACCTACGAGCAGTACTTC. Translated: CASSERGPTYEQYF.

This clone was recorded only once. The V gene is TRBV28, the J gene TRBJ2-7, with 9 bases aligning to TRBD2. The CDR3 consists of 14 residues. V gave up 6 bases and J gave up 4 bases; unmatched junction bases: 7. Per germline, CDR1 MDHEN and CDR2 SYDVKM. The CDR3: CASRIAGERYEQYF. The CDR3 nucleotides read TGTGCCAGCAGAATAGCGGGAGAAAGATACGAGCAGTACTTC.

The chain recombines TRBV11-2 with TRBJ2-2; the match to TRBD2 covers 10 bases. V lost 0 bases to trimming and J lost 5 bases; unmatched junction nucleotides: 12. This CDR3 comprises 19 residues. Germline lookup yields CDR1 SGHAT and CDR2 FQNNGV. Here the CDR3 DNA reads TGTGCCAGCAGCTTAGATTGCCCCGCTAGCGGGAGAGTTACCGGGGAGCTGTTTTTT. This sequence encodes CASSLDCPASGRVTGELFF.

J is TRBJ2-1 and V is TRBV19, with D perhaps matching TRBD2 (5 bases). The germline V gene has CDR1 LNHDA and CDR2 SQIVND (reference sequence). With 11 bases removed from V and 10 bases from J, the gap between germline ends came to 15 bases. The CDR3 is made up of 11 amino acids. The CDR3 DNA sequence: TGTGCCTGCTCTAGTGTAGCGGAGCAGTTCTTC. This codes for CACSSVAEQFF.

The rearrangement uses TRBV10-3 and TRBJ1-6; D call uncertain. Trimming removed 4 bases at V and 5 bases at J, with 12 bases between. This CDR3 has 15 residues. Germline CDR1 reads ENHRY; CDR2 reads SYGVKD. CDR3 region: CAISVAGRDNSPLHF. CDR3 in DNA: TGTGCCATCAGTGTGGCGGGCAGAGATAATTCACCCCTCCACTTT.

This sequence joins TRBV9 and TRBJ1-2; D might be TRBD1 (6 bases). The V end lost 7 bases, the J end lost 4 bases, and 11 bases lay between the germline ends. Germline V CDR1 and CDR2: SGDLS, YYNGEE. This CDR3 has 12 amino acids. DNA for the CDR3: TGTGCCAGCTTAGGACAGATCTATGGCTACACCTTC. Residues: CASLGQIYGYTF.

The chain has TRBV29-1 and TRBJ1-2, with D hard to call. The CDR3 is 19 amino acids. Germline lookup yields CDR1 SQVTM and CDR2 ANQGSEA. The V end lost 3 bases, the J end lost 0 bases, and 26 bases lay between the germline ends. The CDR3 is CSVDVVEAAFMTANYGYTF. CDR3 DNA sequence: TGCAGCGTTGACGTCGTAGAGGCAGCCTTTATGACTGCTAACTATGGCTACACCTTC.

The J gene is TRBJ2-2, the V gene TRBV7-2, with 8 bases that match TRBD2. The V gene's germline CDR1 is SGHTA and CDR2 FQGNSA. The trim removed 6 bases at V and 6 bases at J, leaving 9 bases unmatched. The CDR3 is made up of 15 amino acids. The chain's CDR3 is CASSYKPGGAGELFF. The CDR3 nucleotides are TGTGCCAGCAGTTATAAACCGGGAGGGGCCGGGGAGCTGTTTTTT.

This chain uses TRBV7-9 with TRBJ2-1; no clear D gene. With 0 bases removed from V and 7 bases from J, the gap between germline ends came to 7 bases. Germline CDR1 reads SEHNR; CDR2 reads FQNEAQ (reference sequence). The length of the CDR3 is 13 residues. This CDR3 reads CASSLAASNEQFF. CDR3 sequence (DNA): TGTGCCAGCAGCTTAGCGGCATCAAATGAGCAGTTCTTC.

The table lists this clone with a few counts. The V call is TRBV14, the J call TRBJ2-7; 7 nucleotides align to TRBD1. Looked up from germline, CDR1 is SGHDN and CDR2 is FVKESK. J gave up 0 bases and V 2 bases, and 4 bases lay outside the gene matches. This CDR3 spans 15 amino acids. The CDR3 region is CASSQRGQSSYEQYF. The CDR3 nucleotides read TGTGCCAGCAGCCAAAGGGGACAGTCCTCCTACGAGCAGTACTTC. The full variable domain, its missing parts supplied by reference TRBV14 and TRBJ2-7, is EAGVTQFPSHSVIEKGQTVTLRCDPISGHDNLYWYRRVMGKEIKFLLHFVKESKQDESGMPNNRFLAERTGGTYSTLKVQPAELEDSGVYFCASSQRGQSSYEQYFGPGTRLTVT.

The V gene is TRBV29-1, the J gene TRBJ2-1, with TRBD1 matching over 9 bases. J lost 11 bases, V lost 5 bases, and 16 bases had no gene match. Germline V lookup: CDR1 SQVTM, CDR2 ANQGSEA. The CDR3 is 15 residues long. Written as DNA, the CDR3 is TGCAGCGTTTTGACAACCGGGACAGGGAAGAGAAAGCAGTTCTTC. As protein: CSVLTTGTGKRKQFF.

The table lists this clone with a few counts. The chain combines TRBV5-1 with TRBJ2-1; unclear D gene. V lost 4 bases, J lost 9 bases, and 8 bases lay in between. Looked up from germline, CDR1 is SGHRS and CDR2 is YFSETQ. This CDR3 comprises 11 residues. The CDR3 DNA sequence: TGCGCCAGCAGCACTACTATTGAGCAGTTCTTC. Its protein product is CASSTTIEQFF.

The CDR3 region has the DNA TGTGCCAGCAACTGGGGGACTAACACTGAAGCTTTCTTT. Translating gives CASNWGTNTEAFF. The V gene is TRBV2, the J gene TRBJ1-1; tentatively, D is TRBD1 (5 bases). CDR3 length: 13 amino acids. With 7 bases removed from V and 2 bases from J, the gap between germline ends came to 11 bases. The germline gives CDR1 SNHLY, CDR2 FYNNEI.

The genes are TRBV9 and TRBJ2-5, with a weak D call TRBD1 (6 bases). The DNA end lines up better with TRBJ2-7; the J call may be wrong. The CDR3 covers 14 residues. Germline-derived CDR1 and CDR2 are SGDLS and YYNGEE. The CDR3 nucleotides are TGTGCCAGCAGCGTAGCAGACAGGTCCTACGAGCAGTACTTC. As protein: CASSVADRSYEQYF.

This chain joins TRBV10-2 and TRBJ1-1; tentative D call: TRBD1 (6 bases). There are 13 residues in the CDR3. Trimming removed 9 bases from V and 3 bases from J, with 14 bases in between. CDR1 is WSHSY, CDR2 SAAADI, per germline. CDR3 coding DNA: TGCGCCAGTGTGACAGGCAGAGACACTGAAGCTTTCTTT. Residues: CASVTGRDTEAFF.

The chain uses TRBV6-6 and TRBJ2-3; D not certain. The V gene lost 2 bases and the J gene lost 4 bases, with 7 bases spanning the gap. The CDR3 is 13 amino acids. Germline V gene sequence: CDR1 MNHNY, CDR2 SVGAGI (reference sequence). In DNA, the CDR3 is TGTGCCAGCAGTTACCGGTCCCCAGATACGCAGTATTTT. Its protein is CASSYRSPDTQYF.

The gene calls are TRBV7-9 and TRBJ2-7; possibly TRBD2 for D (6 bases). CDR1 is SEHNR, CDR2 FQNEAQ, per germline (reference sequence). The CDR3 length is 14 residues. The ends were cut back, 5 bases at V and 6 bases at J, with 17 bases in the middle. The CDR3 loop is CASSPSGLLGEQYF. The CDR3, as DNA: TGTGCCAGCAGCCCCAGCGGGCTCTTGGGCGAGCAGTACTTC.

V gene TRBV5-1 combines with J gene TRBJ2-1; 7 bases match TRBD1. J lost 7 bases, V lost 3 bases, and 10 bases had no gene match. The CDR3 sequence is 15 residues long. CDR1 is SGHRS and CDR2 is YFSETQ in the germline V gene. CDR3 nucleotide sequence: TGCGCCAGCAGCTCCCGACAGGGATATATGAATGAGCAGTTCTTC. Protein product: CASSSRQGYMNEQFF.